The 3 T cell receptor beta chains below come from one sample, sequenced in a study of OX40 agonist ivuxolimab in advanced cancers. The table came from immunoSEQ multiplex PCR; TCRdb's copy has only in-frame clones and leaves some out. Of fewer than 15,000 clones listed, about 90% are singletons. This material consisted of CD4+ or CD8+ T cells sorted from blood, taken in a trial of the OX40 agonist ivuxolimab. The origin of the receptors is an adult with an advanced solid tumor such as melanoma, head and neck, liver or kidney cancer.

This chain connects TRBV9 to TRBJ1-4, with 9 bases lining up with TRBD1. The ends lost 2 bases at V and 8 bases at J; junction bases unmatched: 7. This CDR3 region has 15 residues. Germline V gene data show CDR1 as SGDLS and CDR2 as YYNGEE. The CDR3 is CASSVGGQGVEKLFF. The CDR3 DNA sequence: TGTGCCAGCAGCGTCGGGGGACAGGGTGTAGAAAAACTGTTTTTT.

The chain has TRBV6-5 and TRBJ2-7; 9 bases map to TRBD1. The V and J ends lost 6 bases and 3 bases, in that order; junction bases with no gene match: 6. Per germline, CDR1 MNHEY and CDR2 SVGAGI. The CDR3 loop spans 14 amino acids. The CDR3 nucleotides read TGTGCCAGCAGACAGGGGGCAGGTAGCTACGAGCAGTACTTC. It is translated as CASRQGAGSYEQYF.

Written as DNA, the CDR3 is TGTGCCAGCAGCGAAAGACAGGGGGTTGGCGCTGAAGCTTTCTTT. Translation gives CASSERQGVGAEAFF. This chain uses TRBV9 with TRBJ1-1, with 9 positions matching TRBD1. The CDR3 has 15 amino acids. Germline assignment: CDR1 SGDLS and CDR2 YYNGEE. Unmatched junction bases numbered 9, after V lost 3 bases and J lost 6 bases.